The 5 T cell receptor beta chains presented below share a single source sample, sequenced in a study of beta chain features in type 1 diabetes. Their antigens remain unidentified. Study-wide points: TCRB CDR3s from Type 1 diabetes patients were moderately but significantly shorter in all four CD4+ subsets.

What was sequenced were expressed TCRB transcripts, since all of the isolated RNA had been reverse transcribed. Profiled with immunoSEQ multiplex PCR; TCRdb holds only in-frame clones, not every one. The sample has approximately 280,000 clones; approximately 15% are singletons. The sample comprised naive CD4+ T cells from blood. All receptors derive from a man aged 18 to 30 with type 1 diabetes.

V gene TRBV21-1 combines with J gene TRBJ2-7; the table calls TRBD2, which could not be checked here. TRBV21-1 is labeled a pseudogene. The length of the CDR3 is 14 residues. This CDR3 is CASKEGRRHYEQYF. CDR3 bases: TGTGCCAGCAAGGAGGGTAGGAGGCACTACGAGCAGTACTTC.

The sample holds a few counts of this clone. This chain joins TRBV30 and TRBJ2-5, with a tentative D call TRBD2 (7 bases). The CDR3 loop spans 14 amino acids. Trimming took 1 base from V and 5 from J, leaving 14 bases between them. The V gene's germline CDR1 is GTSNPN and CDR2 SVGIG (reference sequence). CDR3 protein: CAWSEGGVRETQYF. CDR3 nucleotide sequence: TGTGCCTGGAGTGAAGGGGGGGTAAGGGAGACCCAGTACTTC. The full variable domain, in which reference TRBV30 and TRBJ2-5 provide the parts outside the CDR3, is SQTIHQWPATLVQPVGSPLSLECTVEGTSNPNLYWYRQAAGRGLQLLFYSVGIGQISSEVPQNLSASRPQDRQFILSSKKLLLSDSGFYLCAWSEGGVRETQYFGPGTRLLVL.

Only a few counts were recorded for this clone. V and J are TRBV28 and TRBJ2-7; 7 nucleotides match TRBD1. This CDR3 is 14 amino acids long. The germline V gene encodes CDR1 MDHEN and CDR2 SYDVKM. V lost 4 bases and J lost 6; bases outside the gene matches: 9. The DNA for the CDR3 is TGTGCCAGCAGTTCCCAGACAGGGAGAGGCGAGCAGTACTTC. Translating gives CASSSQTGRGEQYF.

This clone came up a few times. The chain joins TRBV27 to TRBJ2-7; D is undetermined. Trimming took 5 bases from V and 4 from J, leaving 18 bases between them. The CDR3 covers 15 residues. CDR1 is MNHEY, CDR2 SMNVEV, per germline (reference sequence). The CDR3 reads CASSNPFRSKYEQYF. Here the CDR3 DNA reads TGTGCCAGCAGTAACCCGTTTCGGTCGAAGTACGAGCAGTACTTC.

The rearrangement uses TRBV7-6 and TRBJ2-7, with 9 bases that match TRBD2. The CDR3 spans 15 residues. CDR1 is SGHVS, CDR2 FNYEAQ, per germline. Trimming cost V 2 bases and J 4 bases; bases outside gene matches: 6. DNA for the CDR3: TGTGCCAGCAGCTTACAGAGCGGGGGGCAATACGAGCAGTACTTC. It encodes CASSLQSGGQYEQYF.